The source of this TCR beta chain is a study of blood T cell repertoires in COVID-19. Study at large: COVID-19 samples collected from the United States, Italy and Spain covered acute and convalescent phases. Sample material is recorded as cDNA or gDNA derived from T cells, B-cell-depleted T cells, or PBMCs.

Authors' data handling: It was from reference gene primer amplification that nucleated cell counts were estimated. Sequencing used immunoSEQ multiplex PCR; TCRdb keeps in-frame clones, though not all of them. The V and J calls and clone size were taken over from that table, and D and trimming were inferred from the DNA. Of 150,000 to 200,000 clones in the sample, around 90% were seen once. This TCR was sampled from a man aged 45 to 65 with acute or convalescent COVID-19. The source material was peripheral blood.

The CDR3 coding sequence is TGTGCCAGCAGTTCAACAAGGACAGGGGGAAATCAGCCCCAGCATTTT. Amino acid sequence: CASSSTRTGGNQPQHF. The rearrangement uses TRBV7-9 and TRBJ1-5; the match to TRBD1 covers 10 bases. Germline V CDR1 and CDR2: SEHNR, FQNEAQ (reference sequence). This CDR3 has 16 amino acids. The ends lost 6 bases at V and 4 bases at J; junction bases unmatched: 9.